The source of this T cell receptor beta chain is a study of metastatic and nonmetastatic thyroid tumors. Across the study: The authors compared repertoires across blood and tumor or nodule tissue from malignant and benign thyroid patients.

Original data processing: The study built a papillary thyroid cancer distant-metastasis classifier from CDR3 differences across clinicopathological groups. Using MiXCR, TCRdb re-called clones from the PCR reads. The authors' filters were not applied to this entry. Of more than 20,000 clones listed, approximately 13% were seen once; the top ten hold roughly 5.3%. Notes on the study in general: TCR beta diversity was reportedly significantly higher in malignant thyroid tumors than benign nodules, in blood and tumor.

The CDR3 has 16 residues. With V trimmed by 6 bases and J by 1 base, 8 bases remained unmatched. Germline lookup yields CDR1 ENHRY and CDR2 SYGVKD. No treatment of any kind had been given to any patient before thyroid surgery. In its sample, this clone was seen many times. Its antigen is not known. The receptor was derived from a female donor with papillary thyroid cancer or a benign thyroid nodule (not recorded which). Some clones in this sample may be carry-over from other donors' samples. Sequenced sample: blood. The rearrangement links TRBV10-3 to TRBJ2-3; 9 bases match TRBD2. CDR3 protein: CAIRTGVAGGTDTQYF. The CDR3 coding sequence is TGTGCCATCAGGACGGGGGTAGCGGGAGGCACAGATACGCAGTATTTT.